This paragraph covers one TCR beta chain sequence. This entry is derived from a study of blood T cell repertoires in COVID-19. Study overall: Both acute and convalescent COVID-19 samples were obtained from the United States, Italy and Spain. The analysed material was cDNA or gDNA that came from T cells, B-cell-depleted T cells, or PBMCs.

This table comes from immunoSEQ multiplex PCR, and its TCRdb copy is limited to in-frame clones, with some not included. The table includes 250,000 to 350,000 clones, approximately 85% detected once. CDR1 and CDR2 (germline): SGHAT, FQNNGV. With 6 bases clipped from V and 5 bases from J, the junction kept 12 bases outside the gene matches. The CDR3 runs 17 residues. Everyone who took part was about 18 to 89 years old, and they came from about 25 US areas. The specimen sequenced was PBMCs or T cells enriched from blood (not recorded which). The chain combines TRBV11-2 with TRBJ2-2; TRBD1 agrees at 10 bases. The TCR comes from a woman younger than 45 who had recovered from COVID-19. The CDR3 DNA follows: TGTGCCAGCAGAAATAAACCGGGACAGGGGTTAACCGGGGAGCTGTTTTTT. This codes for CASRNKPGQGLTGELFF.